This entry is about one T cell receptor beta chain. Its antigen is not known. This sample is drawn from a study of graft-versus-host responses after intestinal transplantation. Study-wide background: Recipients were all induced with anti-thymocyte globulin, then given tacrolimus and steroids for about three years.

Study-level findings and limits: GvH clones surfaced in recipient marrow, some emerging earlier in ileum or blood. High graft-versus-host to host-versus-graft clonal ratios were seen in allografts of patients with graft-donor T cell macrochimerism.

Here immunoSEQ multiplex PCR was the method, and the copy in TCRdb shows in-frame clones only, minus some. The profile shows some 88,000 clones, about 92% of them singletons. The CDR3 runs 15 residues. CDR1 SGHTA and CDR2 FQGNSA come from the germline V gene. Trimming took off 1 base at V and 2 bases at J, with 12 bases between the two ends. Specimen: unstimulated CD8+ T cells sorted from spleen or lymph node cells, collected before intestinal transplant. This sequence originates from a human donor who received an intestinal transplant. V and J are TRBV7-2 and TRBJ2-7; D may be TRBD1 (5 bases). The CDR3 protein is CASSLGQGTTYEQYF. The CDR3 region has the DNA TGTGCCAGCAGCTTAGGGCAGGGAACGACCTACGAGCAGTACTTC.